The clone carrying this T cell receptor beta chain was observed a handful of times. The antigen is not known. One end of the junction is discordant with germline, which a read error may explain. The data derive from a study of cytomegalovirus exposure and HLA in healthy donors. The study, taken as a whole, reports: Cytomegalovirus status, reportedly, was diagnosed with high specificity and sensitivity by the classifier. Later analysis reportedly placed an Asian-associated ancestry cluster below the roughly 700-donor mean in N-insertions. Indistinguishable V segments such as TRBV6-2 and TRBV6-3 were excluded.

PCR amplification relied on 60 Vbeta primers (plus 13 Jbeta primers). The repertoire was sequenced with immunoSEQ multiplex PCR; TCRdb's copy has only in-frame clones and lacks some. The profile shows about 150,000 clones, roughly 80% of them singletons. This CDR3 is built from 15 residues. Germline V gene sequence: CDR1 SEHNR, CDR2 FQNEAQ (reference sequence). This clonotype originated in a man in his forties in good health and CMV-seropositive. This chain links TRBV7-9 with TRBJ2-4, with D unclear. The material sequenced was PBMCs. CDR3 protein: CASSPTHIEPNSQYF. The CDR3 region has the DNA TGTGCCAGCAGCCCTACCCATATTGAACCGAACAGTCAGTACTTC.